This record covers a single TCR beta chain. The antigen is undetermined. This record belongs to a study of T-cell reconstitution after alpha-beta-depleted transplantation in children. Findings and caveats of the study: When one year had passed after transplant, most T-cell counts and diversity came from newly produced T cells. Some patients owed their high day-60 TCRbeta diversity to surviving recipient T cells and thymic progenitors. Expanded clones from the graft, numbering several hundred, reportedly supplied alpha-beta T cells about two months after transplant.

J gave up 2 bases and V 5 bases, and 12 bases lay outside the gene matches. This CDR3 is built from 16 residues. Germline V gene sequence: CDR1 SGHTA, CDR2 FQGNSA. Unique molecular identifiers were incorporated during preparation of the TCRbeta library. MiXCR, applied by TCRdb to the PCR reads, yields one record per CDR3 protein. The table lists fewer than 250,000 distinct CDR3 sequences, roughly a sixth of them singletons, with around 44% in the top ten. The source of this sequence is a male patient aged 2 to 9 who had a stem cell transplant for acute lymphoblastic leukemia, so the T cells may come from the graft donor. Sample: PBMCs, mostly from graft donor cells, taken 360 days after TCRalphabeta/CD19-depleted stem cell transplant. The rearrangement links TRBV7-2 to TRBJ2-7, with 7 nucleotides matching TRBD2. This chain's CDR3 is CASSRGRSGNTYEQYF. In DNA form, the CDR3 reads TGTGCCAGCAGCCGAGGGCGGAGCGGGAATACCTACGAGCAGTACTTC.